The 27 T cell receptor beta chains given below trace back to one sample, sequenced in a study of OX40 agonist ivuxolimab in advanced cancers. TCRdb's table, derived via immunoSEQ multiplex PCR, lists solely in-frame clones and lacks some. The table lists some 19,000 clones, roughly 78% of them singletons, with approximately 36% in the top ten. The sample consisted of CD4+ or CD8+ T cells sorted from blood, taken in a trial of the OX40 agonist ivuxolimab. The source is an adult with an advanced solid tumor such as melanoma, head and neck, liver or kidney cancer.

J is TRBJ2-1 and V is TRBV25-1; D is perhaps TRBD2 (6 bases). The CDR3 is 13 amino acids. The germline CDR1 and CDR2 sequences are MGHDK and SYGVNS. With 6 bases removed from V and 8 bases from J, the gap between germline ends came to 14 bases. CDR3 sequence reads: CASSLGGGDEQFF. The CDR3 DNA sequence: TGTGCCAGCAGCTTGGGGGGTGGGGATGAGCAGTTCTTC. The complete variable domain, with remaining parts taken from reference TRBV25-1 and TRBJ2-1, reads EADIYQTPRYLVIGTGKKITLECSQTMGHDKMYWYQQDPGMELHLIHYSYGVNSTEKGDLSSESTVSRIRTEHFPLTLESARPSHTSQYLCASSLGGGDEQFFGPGTRLTVL.

The chain has TRBV7-2 and TRBJ2-7; 12 nucleotides line up with TRBD2. The CDR3 consists of 16 residues. Germline V gives CDR1 SGHTA, CDR2 FQGNSA. J lost 5 bases, V lost 4 bases, and 9 bases had no gene match. The CDR3 reads CASSSYLAGGLHEQYF. CDR3 in DNA: TGTGCCAGCAGCTCATATCTAGCGGGGGGGCTGCACGAGCAGTACTTC.

This clone was recorded once. The chain joins TRBV5-1 to TRBJ2-3; 10 bases match TRBD2. The CDR3 is 16 residues long. Trimming cost V 4 bases and J 2 bases; bases outside gene matches: 7. CDR1 and CDR2 from the germline V gene are SGHRS and YFSETQ. The CDR3 protein is CASSLSSGGTTDTQYF. For the CDR3, the DNA is TGCGCCAGCAGCCTGTCTAGCGGGGGCACCACAGATACGCAGTATTTT.

This rearrangement joins TRBV7-3 to TRBJ1-1, with D perhaps matching TRBD1 (5 bases). The CDR3 consists of 15 residues. V dropped 1 base and J dropped 4 bases, with 13 bases sitting between them. Germline V lookup: CDR1 SGHTA, CDR2 FQGTGA. The CDR3 DNA follows: TGTGCCAGCAGCTTAAGCGGGGCGGGGAGCACTGAAGCTTTCTTT. This encodes CASSLSGAGSTEAFF.

Only one count was recorded for this clone. V gene TRBV9 combines with J gene TRBJ2-7, with unresolved D. Trimming took 4 bases from V and 3 from J, leaving 8 bases between them. The CDR3 covers 12 residues. CDR1 and CDR2 from the germline V gene are SGDLS and YYNGEE. CDR3 amino acids: CASSPNYYEQYF. The CDR3 nucleotides read TGTGCCAGCAGCCCGAATTACTACGAGCAGTACTTC.

V is TRBV6-5 and J is TRBJ1-4; D not certain. This CDR3 region has 16 residues. Per germline, CDR1 MNHEY and CDR2 SVGAGI. The V and J ends lost 1 base and 0 bases respectively, with 9 bases between them. The CDR3 DNA follows: TGTGCCAGCAGTTACTTATCTAGTGCAACTAATGAAAAACTGTTTTTT. Its protein product is CASSYLSSATNEKLFF.

The V call is TRBV20-1, the J call TRBJ2-7, with D possibly TRBD1 on 5 matching bases. V shed 5 bases and J shed 3 bases, with 8 bases lying between them. The CDR3 has 11 residues. The germline V gene encodes CDR1 DFQATT and CDR2 SNEGSKA (reference sequence). The CDR3 nucleotides are TGCAGTGCTTTTACAGGCTACGAGCAGTACTTC. Translated, it gives CSAFTGYEQYF.

This chain connects TRBV19 to TRBJ2-7; the match to TRBD1 covers 9 bases. The CDR3 consists of 15 residues. CDR1 is LNHDA, CDR2 SQIVND, per germline (reference sequence). V shed 7 bases, J shed 4 bases, and the junction held 11 bases outside the gene matches. The CDR3: CASMLSGQGKYEQYF. In nucleotides, the CDR3 is TGTGCCAGTATGCTCTCGGGACAGGGCAAGTACGAGCAGTACTTC.

The chain uses TRBV4-1 and TRBJ2-7; D is uncertain. Trimming took off 1 base at V and 2 bases at J, with 9 bases between the two ends. This CDR3 is built from 14 residues. Germline-derived CDR1 and CDR2 are MGHRA and YSYEKL. The CDR3 DNA follows: TGCGCCAGCAGCCAAGGTAGCAGTACCTACGAGCAGTACTTC. It is translated as CASSQGSSTYEQYF.

V usage is TRBV19 and J usage is TRBJ2-5, with D perhaps given as TRBD1 or TRBD2 (5 bases each). The germline gives CDR1 LNHDA, CDR2 SQIVND (reference sequence). The germline V and J ends were trimmed by 5 bases and 1 base, with 11 bases remaining between them. The CDR3 is 14 residues long. CDR3 nucleotide sequence: TGTGCCAGTAGTCTGTTTGGGGGCCAAGAGACCCAGTACTTC. It translates to CASSLFGGQETQYF.

This chain uses TRBV5-4 with TRBJ2-7; D ambiguous. Trimming shortened V by 0 bases and J by 7 bases, and 14 bases separated the two germline ends. Per the germline V gene, CDR1 is SGHNT and CDR2 is YYREEE (reference sequence). The CDR3 loop spans 14 amino acids. As DNA, the CDR3 is TGTGCCAGCAGCTTGGGGGCCACCAAAGGAGAGCAGTACTTC. This translates into CASSLGATKGEQYF.

This clone showed up just a few times. The chain uses TRBV6-6 and TRBJ2-2; D gene unclear. The V end was cut by 7 bases, the J end by 6 bases, with 15 bases between. CDR1 and CDR2 (germline): MNHNY, SVGAGI (reference sequence). This CDR3 spans 14 amino acids. The CDR3 DNA is TGTGCCAGCACCCTAGGGCCGGGCGCCGGGGAGCTGTTTTTT. It encodes CASTLGPGAGELFF.

The chain combines TRBV18 with TRBJ2-5; D not resolved. The germline CDR1 and CDR2 sequences are KGHSH and LQKENI. This CDR3 has 12 amino acids. V was pared by 2 bases and J by 4 bases, with 5 bases between. The CDR3 region has the DNA TGTGCCAGCTCACCAGTATCAGAGACCCAGTACTTC. As protein: CASSPVSETQYF.

The genes are TRBV19 and TRBJ2-7; D might be TRBD1 or TRBD2, each matching 5 bases. Trimming shortened V by 8 bases and J by 3 bases, and 14 bases separated the two germline ends. The germline gives CDR1 LNHDA, CDR2 SQIVND (reference sequence). The CDR3 is made up of 13 amino acids. The CDR3: CASGPGHDYEQYF. The CDR3 DNA sequence: TGTGCCAGTGGCCCGGGGCATGACTACGAGCAGTACTTC.

This clone rates as medium-sized. The rearrangement joins TRBV29-1 to TRBJ1-2; 9 bases are a match to TRBD1. This CDR3 is 15 amino acids long. Germline V lookup: CDR1 SQVTM, CDR2 ANQGSEA. The ends lost 6 bases at V and 5 bases at J; junction bases unmatched: 13. CDR3 protein: CSVRDRDTNLYGYTF. The CDR3 nucleotides are TGCAGCGTCCGGGACAGGGATACCAACCTTTATGGCTACACCTTC.

The chain is built from TRBV7-9 and TRBJ1-5, with D uncertain. The germline V gene has CDR1 SEHNR and CDR2 FQNEAQ (reference sequence). Between the trimmed V and J ends, which lost 3 bases and 4 bases, there was a span of 10 bases. This CDR3 has 14 amino acids. CDR3 amino acids: CASSLGAFNQPQHF. DNA of the CDR3: TGTGCCAGCAGCTTGGGTGCATTTAATCAGCCCCAGCATTTT.

The chain has TRBV7-2 and TRBJ2-7; a weak D match, TRBD1 (5 bases). CDR3 length: 14 amino acids. V was shortened by 1 base and J by 8 bases, with 15 bases between the two germline ends. CDR1 SGHTA and CDR2 FQGNSA come from the germline V gene. The CDR3 region is CASSLGGPIGQQYF. In nucleotides, the CDR3 is TGTGCCAGCAGCTTAGGGGGCCCTATCGGACAGCAGTACTTC.

This chain uses TRBV4-1 with TRBJ1-4; D unclear. The germline CDR1 and CDR2 sequences are MGHRA and YSYEKL. This CDR3 has 12 amino acids. V was cut by 0 bases and J by 7 bases, with 3 bases left in between. DNA of the CDR3: TGCGCCAGCAGCCAAGACGGTGAAAAACTGTTTTTT. This codes for CASSQDGEKLFF.

The CDR3 DNA follows: TGTGCCAGCCGGGACAGTAGATTTCACAATCAGCCCCAGCATTTT. Amino acids: CASRDSRFHNQPQHF. V is TRBV2 and J is TRBJ1-5, with TRBD1 matching over 7 bases. The CDR3 extends over 15 amino acids. V lost 8 bases, J lost 3 bases, and 10 bases stayed unmatched. Per the germline V gene, CDR1 is SNHLY and CDR2 is FYNNEI.

This clone was detected once. This chain connects TRBV19 to TRBJ1-1, with a tentative D call TRBD1 (6 bases). V dropped 8 bases and J dropped 4 bases, with 17 bases sitting between them. The CDR3 consists of 14 residues. Per the germline V gene, CDR1 is LNHDA and CDR2 is SQIVND (reference sequence). This CDR3 reads CASRIAQGFTEAFF. The CDR3 bases are TGTGCCAGTCGAATCGCCCAGGGGTTCACTGAAGCTTTCTTT. The full variable domain, with the rest looked up from reference TRBV19 and TRBJ1-1, is DGGITQSPKYLFRKEGQNVTLSCEQNLNHDAMYWYRQDPGQGLRLIYYSQIVNDFQKGDIAEGYSVSREKKESFPLTVTSAQKNPTAFYLCASRIAQGFTEAFFGQGTRLTVV.

V usage is TRBV7-2 and J usage is TRBJ1-6, with D possibly TRBD1 on 5 matching bases. The length of the CDR3 is 14 residues. Trimming took 2 bases from V and 11 from J, leaving 13 bases between them. Germline V CDR1 and CDR2: SGHTA, FQGNSA. CDR3 DNA sequence: TGTGCCAGCAGCTTAACCGGGGGTCTGCCACCCCTCCACTTT. Amino acid sequence: CASSLTGGLPPLHF.

V gene TRBV30 combines with J gene TRBJ2-5; 7 bases are shared with TRBD1. The end of the DNA is better explained by TRBJ2-7, so the J call may be wrong. The germline V gene has CDR1 GTSNPN and CDR2 SVGIG (reference sequence). This CDR3 has 14 amino acids. The CDR3 region has the DNA TGTGCCTGGACACCAACAGGGGATATCTACGAGCAGTACTTC. It codes for CAWTPTGDIYEQYF.

This clone has just a few counts. The chain is built from TRBV5-6 and TRBJ2-7; perhaps D is TRBD1 or TRBD2 (6 bases each). The CDR3 is made up of 13 amino acids. Germline V gene data show CDR1 as SGHDT and CDR2 as YYEEEE. Trimming took off 4 bases at V and 3 bases at J, with 11 bases between the two ends. CDR3 sequence reads: CASSTGAGYEQYF. CDR3 coding DNA: TGTGCCAGCAGCACGGGGGCCGGCTACGAGCAGTACTTC. The entire variable domain, with the rest obtained from reference TRBV5-6 and TRBJ2-7, is as follows: DAGVTQSPTHLIKTRGQQVTLRCSPKSGHDTVSWYQQALGQGPQFIFQYYEEEERQRGNFPDRFSGHQFPNYSSELNVNALLLGDSALYLCASSTGAGYEQYFGPGTRLTVT.

The chain recombines TRBV7-8 with TRBJ1-4; D unclear. CDR3 size: 12 residues. Germline V lookup: CDR1 SGHVS, CDR2 FQNEAQ. Trimming left V 6 bases short and J 7 bases short, with 9 bases between. The CDR3 sequence is CASRDISEKLFF. The CDR3 region has the DNA TGTGCCAGCAGAGACATAAGTGAAAAACTGTTTTTT. The variable domain in full, with the rest retrieved from reference TRBV7-8 and TRBJ1-4, is GAGVSQSPRYKVAKRGQDVALRCDPISGHVSLFWYQQALGQGPEFLTYFQNEAQLDKSGLPSDRFFAERPEGSVSTLKIQRTQQEDSAVYLCASRDISEKLFFGSGTQLSVL.

The chain is built from TRBV29-1 and TRBJ1-3; D uncertain. Germline V gene sequence: CDR1 SQVTM, CDR2 ANQGSEA. The CDR3 consists of 14 residues. Trimming shortened V by 1 base and J by 2 bases, and 9 bases separated the two germline ends. CDR3: CSVEAAGPGNTIYF. CDR3 coding DNA: TGCAGCGTTGAAGCCGCGGGCCCTGGAAACACCATATATTTT. Filled out from reference TRBV29-1 and TRBJ1-3, the complete variable domain reads SAVISQKPSRDICQRGTSLTIQCQVDSQVTMMFWYRQQPGQSLTLIATANQGSEATYESGFVIDKFPISRPNLTFSTLTVSNMSPEDSSIYLCSVEAAGPGNTIYFGEGSWLTVV.

V usage is TRBV6-5 and J usage is TRBJ2-3; D unresolved. This CDR3 region has 11 residues. The germline V and J ends were trimmed by 6 bases and 5 bases, with 6 bases remaining between them. Germline V gives CDR1 MNHEY, CDR2 SVGAGI. The CDR3 DNA follows: TGTGCCAGCAGGGTAGGAGATACGCAGTATTTT. This encodes CASRVGDTQYF.

The rearrangement uses TRBV9 and TRBJ2-7; 11 bases match TRBD2. The germline gives CDR1 SGDLS, CDR2 YYNGEE. The CDR3 is made up of 16 amino acids. V lost 3 bases, J lost 0 bases, and 5 bases stayed unmatched. The CDR3 loop is CASSGGLAGNSYEQYF. CDR3 DNA: TGTGCCAGCAGCGGCGGACTAGCGGGTAACTCCTACGAGCAGTACTTC.